This passage covers 32 T cell receptor beta chains from one sample sequenced in a study of blood T cell repertoires in COVID-19. The repertoire was sequenced with immunoSEQ multiplex PCR; TCRdb's copy has only in-frame clones and lacks some. Altogether tens of thousands of clones are present, approximately 90% being singletons, with the ten largest covering approximately 20%. Sequenced material: peripheral blood. Every receptor here comes from a woman older than 75 with COVID-19, enrolled during active disease.

Only a few counts were recorded for this clone. The J gene is TRBJ1-5, the V gene TRBV5-1, with D tentatively TRBD1 (6 bases). V was shortened by 0 bases and J by 4 bases, with 11 bases between the two germline ends. Germline CDR1 and CDR2: SGHRS and YFSETQ. The CDR3 is 15 residues long. The CDR3 DNA follows: TGCGCCAGCAGCTTGGGGGACAACCCTAATCAGCCCCAGCATTTT. Amino acids: CASSLGDNPNQPQHF.

This clone occurred once. The rearrangement joins TRBV19 to TRBJ1-2; 7 bases map to TRBD1. In germline, CDR1 is LNHDA, CDR2 SQIVND (reference sequence). V was pared by 6 bases and J by 8 bases, with 6 bases of the junction left unmatched. This CDR3 spans 12 amino acids. CDR3 loop: CASSRTGGGYTF. In DNA form, the CDR3 reads TGTGCCAGTAGCAGGACAGGAGGGGGCTACACCTTC.

The chain has TRBV4-1 and TRBJ2-2, with D perhaps TRBD1 (5 bases). This CDR3 is built from 15 residues. Germline values: CDR1 MGHRA, CDR2 YSYEKL. V dropped 3 bases and J dropped 5 bases, with 13 bases sitting between them. CDR3 amino acids: CASSHWGRGTGELFF. For the CDR3, the DNA is TGCGCCAGCAGCCACTGGGGTAGGGGTACCGGGGAGCTGTTTTTT.

V usage is TRBV5-1 and J usage is TRBJ2-1; 11 positions agree with TRBD1. V lost 7 bases and J lost 8; bases outside the gene matches: 11. CDR1 SGHRS and CDR2 YFSETQ come from the germline V gene. The CDR3 is 15 residues long. This CDR3 is CASGPGGQGAYEQFF. The CDR3 DNA follows: TGCGCCAGCGGCCCGGGAGGACAGGGGGCATATGAGCAGTTCTTC.

The V and J genes are TRBV5-1 and TRBJ1-2, with D perhaps matching TRBD1 (6 bases). The CDR3 is 15 residues long. V lost 2 bases and J lost 8, with 19 bases in between. Germline V gene lookup returns CDR1 SGHRS and CDR2 YFSETQ. CDR3 sequence (DNA): TGCGCCAGCAGCTTAGTACAGGGCGGACTGTGGGGCTACACCTTC. The encoded protein is CASSLVQGGLWGYTF.

The gene calls are TRBV19 and TRBJ2-2; TRBD1 agrees at 8 bases. Germline V CDR1 and CDR2: LNHDA, SQIVND (reference sequence). J was trimmed by 5 bases and V by 1 base; bases with no gene match: 6. This CDR3 is built from 16 residues. The CDR3 loop is CASSIGTGFGTGELFF. The CDR3 region has the DNA TGTGCCAGTAGTATAGGGACAGGGTTTGGGACCGGGGAGCTGTTTTTT.

The genes are TRBV18 and TRBJ2-6, with D possibly matching TRBD2 (6 bases). Germline CDR1 reads KGHSH; CDR2 reads LQKENI. CDR3 length equals 15 residues. The ends were cut back, 3 bases at V and 0 bases at J, with 6 bases in the middle. CDR3 region: CASSPGGSGANVLTF. CDR3 nucleotide sequence: TGTGCCAGCTCACCCGGGGGCTCTGGGGCCAACGTCCTGACTTTC.

This chain connects TRBV10-1 to TRBJ2-3; TRBD2 agrees at 7 bases. V lost 2 bases, J lost 0 bases, and 2 bases stayed unmatched. The V gene's germline CDR1 is WNHNN and CDR2 SYGVQD (reference sequence). The CDR3 is 15 amino acids. CDR3 sequence: CASSEGRGSTDTQYF. CDR3 bases: TGCGCCAGCAGTGAGGGGCGGGGGAGCACAGATACGCAGTATTTT.

The genes are TRBV5-1 and TRBJ1-1; TRBD1 is a possible D gene (6 bases). CDR1 SGHRS and CDR2 YFSETQ come from the germline V gene. CDR3 length equals 14 residues. Trimming took 3 bases from V and 0 from J, leaving 9 bases between them. The CDR3, as DNA: TGCGCCAGCAGCTCGACAGGCTTGAACACTGAAGCTTTCTTT. Its protein is CASSSTGLNTEAFF.

Comments on this clone: Sequence at one end of the junction differs from germline and may be a read error. The gene calls are TRBV13 and TRBJ1-4, with TRBD1 as a possible D gene (5 bases). Germline loops: CDR1 PRHDT, CDR2 FYEKMQ (reference sequence). This CDR3 contains 9 residues. The chain's CDR3 is CASSFRGWF. The CDR3 DNA reads as TGTGCCAGCAGCTTTCGGGGGTGGTTT.

The V call is TRBV18, the J call TRBJ1-4; D is uncertain. The germline CDR1 and CDR2 sequences are KGHSH and LQKENI. Trimming took 6 bases from V and 0 from J, leaving 11 bases between them. The CDR3 runs to 15 residues. In nucleotides, the CDR3 is TGTGCCAGCTCCTCTAACAGAGCAACTAATGAAAAACTGTTTTTT. Protein product: CASSSNRATNEKLFF.

The chain combines TRBV4-1 with TRBJ2-2, with TRBD2 as a possible D gene (5 bases). With 0 bases removed from V and 5 bases from J, the gap between germline ends came to 10 bases. There are 15 residues in the CDR3. The germline V gene has CDR1 MGHRA and CDR2 YSYEKL. The CDR3 loop is CASSQEGRGTGELFF. The CDR3 bases are TGCGCCAGCAGCCAAGAAGGGAGAGGGACCGGGGAGCTGTTTTTT.

V gene TRBV21-1 combines with J gene TRBJ1-5. TRBV21-1 is shown as a pseudogene. The CDR3 spans 17 residues. CDR3 sequence (DNA): TGTGCCAGCAGCAAAATTGTAGGGCGGGAGGACAATCAGCCCCAGCATTTT. Translating it yields CASSKIVGREDNQPQHF.

The chain uses TRBV5-1 and TRBJ2-3; perhaps TRBD1 as D (6 bases). The V gene lost 4 bases and the J gene lost 3 bases, with 18 bases spanning the gap. CDR1 and CDR2 from the germline V gene are SGHRS and YFSETQ. The CDR3 runs to 16 residues. The CDR3 bases are TGCGCCAGCAGCCTCGGACAGATATCTAGAACAGATACGCAGTATTTT. This codes for CASSLGQISRTDTQYF.

This clone was observed a handful of times. The V call is TRBV10-1, the J call TRBJ2-7; 9 bases fit TRBD1. V lost 6 bases, J lost 4 bases, and 10 bases stayed unmatched. Germline V gene data show CDR1 as WNHNN and CDR2 as SYGVQD (reference sequence). The CDR3 sequence is 15 residues long. DNA of the CDR3: TGCGCCAGCAGAGTCGGACAGGGGTCCGGATACGAGCAGTACTTC. Residues: CASRVGQGSGYEQYF.

The DNA for the CDR3 is TGTGCAAGCGGAGGGTGGGGCGGCTACACCTTC. Protein: CASGGWGGYTF. The rearrangement uses TRBV5-8 and TRBJ1-2; tentative D call: TRBD1 (5 bases). The CDR3 is made up of 11 amino acids. CDR1 is SGHTS and CDR2 is YDEGEE in the germline V gene.

This sequence joins TRBV3-1 (or the pseudogene TRBV3-2) and TRBJ1-2; TRBD1 might be the D (6 bases). Trimming removed 1 base from V and 4 bases from J, with 16 bases in between. Germline CDR1 and CDR2: LGHDT and YNNKEL (reference sequence). This CDR3 has 16 residues. This chain's CDR3 is CASSQGVRQETYGYTF. The CDR3 DNA reads as TGTGCCAGCAGCCAAGGGGTGAGACAGGAGACCTATGGCTACACCTTC.

The V and J genes are TRBV3-1 (or the pseudogene TRBV3-2) and TRBJ2-1, with 13 bases that match TRBD2. Germline loops: CDR1 LGHDT, CDR2 YNNKEL (reference sequence). This CDR3 region has 19 residues. The ends lost 4 bases at V and 3 bases at J; junction bases unmatched: 12. CDR3 in amino acids: CASSPPIRLAGGGYNEQFF. The CDR3 DNA follows: TGTGCCAGCAGCCCCCCTATTCGACTAGCGGGGGGCGGCTACAATGAGCAGTTCTTC.

The chain uses TRBV3-1 (or the pseudogene TRBV3-2) and TRBJ1-2, with 8 positions matching TRBD1. The CDR3 is 16 amino acids. CDR1 and CDR2 (germline): LGHDT, YNNKEL (reference sequence). The V and J ends lost 1 base and 5 bases, in that order; junction bases with no gene match: 9. CDR3 residues: CASSQAPTRGLYGYTF. The CDR3 coding sequence is TGTGCCAGCAGCCAAGCTCCGACCAGGGGGCTTTATGGCTACACCTTC.

The genes are TRBV2 and TRBJ2-7; possibly TRBD2 for D (5 bases). This CDR3 has 12 amino acids. Germline V gene sequence: CDR1 SNHLY, CDR2 FYNNEI. Trimming took off 4 bases at V and 6 bases at J, with 10 bases between the two ends. The CDR3 bases are TGTGCCAGCAGTGTACGGGGTTCCGAGCAGTACTTC. Residues: CASSVRGSEQYF.

The rearrangement links TRBV5-1 to TRBJ2-3; D is undetermined. This CDR3 has 14 residues. V shed 4 bases and J shed 4 bases, with 13 bases lying between them. Germline CDR1 is SGHRS and CDR2 is YFSETQ. The CDR3 spells CASSPSPGADTQYF. CDR3 nucleotide sequence: TGCGCCAGCAGCCCCTCACCCGGAGCAGATACGCAGTATTTT.

This clone is a singleton in its sample. V usage is TRBV6-5 and J usage is TRBJ2-7; 9 nucleotides agree with TRBD2. Germline V CDR1 and CDR2: MNHEY, SVGAGI. This CDR3 is built from 16 residues. The J segment lost 3 bases and the V segment lost 0 bases, leaving 6 bases of the junction unmatched. CDR3 region: CASSYSSGGPIYEQYF. CDR3 DNA sequence: TGTGCCAGCAGTTACTCGAGCGGGGGGCCGATCTACGAGCAGTACTTC.

The chain recombines TRBV19 with TRBJ2-5; D is ambiguous. Deletions cut 3 bases from V and 2 bases from J, with 7 bases between. CDR1 is LNHDA and CDR2 is SQIVND in the germline V gene (reference sequence). CDR3 length: 13 amino acids. The CDR3 bases are TGTGCCAGTAGTATTATCAGACAAGAGACCCAGTACTTC. It yields the protein CASSIIRQETQYF. Supplemented by reference TRBV19 and TRBJ2-5, the full variable domain reads DGGITQSPKYLFRKEGQNVTLSCEQNLNHDAMYWYRQDPGQGLRLIYYSQIVNDFQKGDIAEGYSVSREKKESFPLTVTSAQKNPTAFYLCASSIIRQETQYFGPGTRLLVL.

CDR3 residues: CASSRRGTSGESYEQYF. The CDR3 DNA reads as TGTGCCAGCAGCCGACGCGGGACTAGCGGGGAGTCCTACGAGCAGTACTTC. The genes are TRBV3-1 (or the pseudogene TRBV3-2) and TRBJ2-7, with 13 bases identical to TRBD2. The CDR3 runs to 17 residues. V dropped 4 bases and J dropped 1; count of bases not matched to a gene: 7. Germline V CDR1 and CDR2: LGHDT, YNNKEL (reference sequence).

The chain joins TRBV6-6 to TRBJ1-5; TRBD1 matches 10 bases. Germline V gene lookup returns CDR1 MNHNY and CDR2 SVGAGI (reference sequence). This CDR3 is built from 14 residues. The junction had 6 bases not matched to a gene; V was cut back by 7 bases and J by 6 bases. CDR3 sequence: CASTPGQGIQPQHF. The CDR3, as DNA: TGTGCCAGCACCCCGGGACAGGGGATTCAGCCCCAGCATTTT.

This rearrangement joins TRBV27 to TRBJ1-1; TRBD1 might be the D (5 bases). The CDR3 has 15 amino acids. The V gene lost 2 bases and the J gene lost 6 bases, with 16 bases spanning the gap. The germline gives CDR1 MNHEY, CDR2 SMNVEV (reference sequence). The CDR3 DNA is TGTGCCAGCAGTTTAGTTTCAGGGTCGGGGGCTGAAGCTTTCTTT. This gives the protein CASSLVSGSGAEAFF.

The J gene is TRBJ2-5, the V gene TRBV29-1; 8 bases fit TRBD2. The J segment lost 4 bases and the V segment lost 5 bases, leaving 6 bases of the junction unmatched. Germline V lookup: CDR1 SQVTM, CDR2 ANQGSEA. The CDR3 covers 13 residues. The CDR3 nucleotides read TGCAGCGTTAATCCGGGAGGGATAGAGACCCAGTACTTC. Protein: CSVNPGGIETQYF.

CDR3 sequence reads: CASSLRTVGTEEAEAFF. The CDR3 DNA sequence: TGCGCCAGCAGCTTAAGGACTGTCGGGACAGAGGAGGCGGAAGCTTTCTTT. The gene calls are TRBV5-1 and TRBJ1-1, with 7 bases identical to TRBD1. Germline V gene sequence: CDR1 SGHRS, CDR2 YFSETQ. The CDR3 length is 17 residues. V was clipped by 2 bases and J by 8 bases; unmatched bases: 18.

The chain combines TRBV19 with TRBJ1-2; D is possibly TRBD1 (5 bases). Germline V gives CDR1 LNHDA, CDR2 SQIVND (reference sequence). The V gene lost 5 bases and the J gene lost 2 bases, with 18 bases spanning the gap. This CDR3 has 16 amino acids. CDR3 DNA: TGTGCCAGTAGTGTAGCCCCGGGGGGTAACAACTATGGCTACACCTTC. Its translation: CASSVAPGGNNYGYTF.

The chain combines TRBV6-5 with TRBJ2-7; 9 bases are a match to TRBD1. Trimming at V came to 6 bases and at J to 5 bases, leaving 11 bases not matched to a gene. CDR1 and CDR2 (germline): MNHEY, SVGAGI. The CDR3 is 15 residues long. CDR3 sequence reads: CASSPTGTGSDEQYF. The CDR3, as DNA: TGTGCCAGCAGCCCGACCGGGACAGGGTCCGACGAGCAGTACTTC.

The chain couples TRBV7-9 to TRBJ2-7; the D gene is possibly TRBD1 (6 bases). This CDR3 contains 14 residues. Germline V gene sequence: CDR1 SEHNR, CDR2 FQNEAQ (reference sequence). Trimming left V 0 bases short and J 4 bases short, with 10 bases between. CDR3 amino acids: CASSLAGGWYEQYF. The CDR3 nucleotides read TGTGCCAGCAGCTTAGCTGGGGGCTGGTACGAGCAGTACTTC.

The J gene is TRBJ2-5, the V gene TRBV11-2, with D perhaps matching TRBD1 (6 bases). V was clipped by 5 bases and J by 4 bases, with 17 bases between them. The length of the CDR3 is 15 residues. From germline, CDR1 is SGHAT and CDR2 FQNNGV. CDR3 region: CASSDSRGSGETQYF. CDR3 in DNA: TGTGCCAGCAGCGATAGTAGGGGGTCGGGAGAGACCCAGTACTTC.